This TCR beta chain was recovered during a study of OX40 agonist ivuxolimab in advanced cancers. Describing the broader study: Ivuxolimab was an agonistic, fully human IgG2 monoclonal antibody directed against OX40 (CD134), a costimulatory receptor. Intravenous ivuxolimab was administered to patients every 2 weeks at six dose levels: 0.01, 0.1, 0.3, 1.5, 3 and 10 mg/kg. Partial responses were achieved by three dose-escalation patients, of whom one had hepatocellular carcinoma and two had cutaneous melanoma. Among the roughly 54 dose-escalation patients, 19 had hepatocellular carcinoma, around 15 melanoma, 9 renal cell carcinoma and 9 head and neck cancer. Patients were allowed to have had prior anti-PD-1, anti-PD-L1 or anti-CTLA-4 therapy, and approximately 43% of the dose-escalation patients had previously received checkpoint inhibitors. Peripheral TCRbeta sequencing aimed to test whether ivuxolimab altered TCR sequence diversity and caused clonal T-cell expansion. The paper covers the monotherapy dose-escalation part of the phase I ivuxolimab trial, which included N of about 50 patients. In the dose-escalation cohort, approximately 82% of patients were male, and the mean age was approximately 60 years, with a range of about 23 to 85.

For sequencing of the TCRbeta CDR3 region, genomic DNA was extracted from the sorted cells. The immunoSEQ Assay was used for sequencing of TCRbeta CDR3 regions. TCRdb took this table from immuneACCESS and kept in-frame rearrangements with V and J called. Such tables lack part of the clones; where checked against another copy, unresolved V genes explain under half of the gap, and the rest is unexplained. Counted in this sample were almost 50,000 clones; about 86% of them appeared once. The top ten hold approximately 6.5% of the sample. V is pared back by 6 bases and J by 0 bases, with 14 bases lying between the germline termini. The germline V gene encodes CDR1 MNHEY and CDR2 SVGAGI. The cysteine opens and the phenylalanine closes a CDR3 of 15 amino acids. CDR3 DNA is the only sequence kept; it has 45 bases, read in frame from the first base. Here is what the overall study found, with its caveats: In partial responders in the 0.1-3.0 mg/kg groups, normalized peripheral clonal expansion was found to be among the lowest, especially among CD8+ T cells. After ivuxolimab, more expanded clones were found on average in CD8+ T cells than in CD4+ T cells. The antigen specificity of the peripheral T cells that underwent clonal expansion was not determined. At doses of 0.1 to 3.0 mg/kg, clonal expansion of both CD4+ and CD8+ blood T cells was observed from baseline to week 6. Low levels of normalized T-cell clonal expansion were also shown by some nonresponding patients.

In the case of this clone: Its target antigen remains unknown. No clone much larger than this one lies a single base away; base qualities are absent.

The trial excluded patients who had a history of autoimmune disease or who were on systemic immunosuppression. In every dose cohort, peripheral blood was drawn for TCR sequencing at baseline, cycle 4 day 1, and cycle 7 day 1. The samples were drawn from a first-in-human, open-label, multicenter phase I dose-escalation trial of ivuxolimab. Adults with locally advanced or metastatic melanoma, renal cell carcinoma, hepatocellular carcinoma or head and neck squamous cell carcinoma were enrolled in the trial. Before TCR sequencing, CD4+ T cells and CD8+ T cells were sorted from peripheral blood as separate populations.

Specimen: CD4+ or CD8+ T cells sorted from blood, collected in a trial of the OX40 agonist ivuxolimab. The V and J segments used are TRBV6-5 and TRBJ1-1; the D gene is perhaps TRBD1, on 6 matching bases. The source of this sequence is an adult with an advanced solid tumor such as melanoma, head and neck, liver or kidney cancer. The CDR3 corresponds to CASSFTTGLNTEAFF. The DNA sequence reads TGTGCCAGCAGCTTCACGACAGGTTTGAACACTGAAGCTTTCTTT.